A single sample gave rise to the 21 T cell receptor beta chains below, sequenced in a study of blood T cell repertoires in COVID-19. Clones were read by immunoSEQ multiplex PCR, and TCRdb kept only the in-frame ones, dropping some. The repertoire consists of about 120,000 clones, with more than 70% occurring once and the leading ten covering over 9%. Sample: peripheral blood. All receptors come from a man in his forties or fifties with acute or convalescent COVID-19.

The chain recombines TRBV7-2 with TRBJ2-7; a weak D match, TRBD1 (5 bases). The CDR3 has 14 amino acids. Trimming pared 5 bases from V and 2 bases from J, leaving 13 bases between. Germline V gene lookup returns CDR1 SGHTA and CDR2 FQGNSA. The CDR3 nucleotides are TGTGCCAGCAGCCGCCGGCAGGGCCCCTACGAGCAGTACTTC. Protein: CASSRRQGPYEQYF.

V is TRBV7-2 and J is TRBJ2-5, with D uncertain. The CDR3 has 14 residues. Trimming shortened V by 1 base and J by 5 bases, and 11 bases separated the two germline ends. Germline CDR1 SGHTA, CDR2 FQGNSA. The CDR3 DNA sequence: TGTGCCAGCAGCTTAGGCCCACTCAGGGAGACCCAGTACTTC. Amino acid sequence: CASSLGPLRETQYF.

This chain links TRBV6-5 with TRBJ2-7; a possible D gene is TRBD1 (6 bases). Trimming shortened V by 7 bases and J by 2 bases, and 15 bases separated the two germline ends. The CDR3 consists of 14 residues. Per germline, CDR1 MNHEY and CDR2 SVGAGI. CDR3 loop: CASKTRAGAYEQYF. DNA for the CDR3: TGTGCCAGCAAAACCCGCGCAGGGGCCTACGAGCAGTACTTC.

This clone has just a few counts. This chain joins TRBV10-3 and TRBJ1-2; 7 positions match TRBD1. With 3 bases clipped from V and 6 bases from J, the junction kept 4 bases outside the gene matches. Germline CDR1 ENHRY, CDR2 SYGVKD. CDR3 length equals 13 residues. CDR3: CAISEQTGNGYTF. The CDR3 region has the DNA TGTGCCATCAGTGAACAGACAGGGAATGGCTACACCTTC.

This sequence joins TRBV5-6 and TRBJ2-7, with 8 bases aligning to TRBD1. Trimming took 4 bases from V and 6 from J; bases not matched to a gene: 9. The germline V gene encodes CDR1 SGHDT and CDR2 YYEEEE. The CDR3 is made up of 14 amino acids. The CDR3 DNA reads TGTGCCAGCAGCCCTGGGACAGGTCGTCCCGAGCAGTACTTC. Encoded protein: CASSPGTGRPEQYF. Based on the CDR3 plus reference TRBV5-6 and TRBJ2-7, the full variable domain is DAGVTQSPTHLIKTRGQQVTLRCSPKSGHDTVSWYQQALGQGPQFIFQYYEEEERQRGNFPDRFSGHQFPNYSSELNVNALLLGDSALYLCASSPGTGRPEQYFGPGTRLTVT.

As to this clone: Compared with germline, one end of the junction differs, possibly owing to a read error. V and J are TRBV6-5 and TRBJ1-3; D gene unclear. CDR3 length: 12 amino acids. Per germline, CDR1 MNHEY and CDR2 SVGAGI. CDR3 residues: CASSPYTGGLVF. As DNA, the CDR3 is TGTGCCAGCAGTCCTTATACGGGAGGCCTAGTCTTT.

The chain joins TRBV3-1 (or the pseudogene TRBV3-2) to TRBJ1-3, with TRBD1 matching 10 bases. The CDR3 extends over 18 amino acids. Germline V CDR1 and CDR2: LGHDT, YNNKEL (reference sequence). V gave up 3 bases and J gave up 0 bases; unmatched junction bases: 8. The CDR3 loop reads CASSQLWDRGVSGNTIYF. The CDR3 DNA sequence: TGTGCCAGCAGCCAGCTATGGGACAGGGGAGTCTCTGGAAACACCATATATTTT.

Concerning this clone itself: This sample includes further DNA sequences coding for the same CDR3. The chain carries TRBV28 and TRBJ1-6, with a tentative D call TRBD1 (5 bases). The germline V gene encodes CDR1 MDHEN and CDR2 SYDVKM. With 2 bases removed from V and 7 bases from J, the gap between germline ends came to 9 bases. This CDR3 contains 14 residues. This CDR3 reads CASSLGQGNSPLHF. Here the CDR3 DNA reads TGTGCCAGCAGTTTAGGTCAGGGCAATTCACCCCTCCACTTT.

CDR3 sequence reads: CASSHRDSGGALHNEQFF. The CDR3, as DNA: TGTGCCAGCAGTCATCGTGATAGCGGGGGGGCCCTGCACAATGAGCAGTTCTTC. The chain couples TRBV27 to TRBJ2-1, with TRBD2 matching over 11 bases. The junction had 14 bases not matched to a gene; V was cut back by 5 bases and J by 5 bases. The CDR3 has 18 residues. The V gene's germline CDR1 is MNHEY and CDR2 SMNVEV (reference sequence).

J is TRBJ2-7 and V is TRBV25-1; D unresolved. Trimming took off 2 bases at V and 3 bases at J, with 11 bases between the two ends. This CDR3 region has 14 residues. Germline values: CDR1 MGHDK, CDR2 SYGVNS. The CDR3, as DNA: TGTGCCAGCAGTGAACATACAAGATTCTACGAGCAGTACTTC. It encodes CASSEHTRFYEQYF.

The chain employs TRBV28 and TRBJ1-2; TRBD1 matches at 9 bases. The CDR3 is 16 residues long. From germline, CDR1 is MDHEN and CDR2 SYDVKM. V dropped 5 bases and J dropped 7; count of bases not matched to a gene: 14. The CDR3 sequence is CASSPQNEGQGGGYTF. DNA of the CDR3: TGTGCCAGCAGTCCCCAAAATGAGGGACAGGGAGGTGGCTACACCTTC.

This clone is a singleton in its sample. The chain joins TRBV9 to TRBJ1-4, with 10 bases lining up with TRBD1. CDR3 size: 14 residues. Trimming removed 3 bases from V and 8 bases from J; junction bases left unmatched: 4. In germline, CDR1 is SGDLS, CDR2 YYNGEE. CDR3 residues: CASSGTGGDEKLFF. The CDR3 coding sequence is TGTGCCAGCAGCGGGACAGGGGGGGACGAAAAACTGTTTTTT.

J is TRBJ1-5 and V is TRBV27, with 7 positions matching TRBD1. Germline-derived CDR1 and CDR2 are MNHEY and SMNVEV (reference sequence). The CDR3 consists of 15 residues. Losses at the gene ends were 1 base for V and 2 bases for J; bases not matched to a gene: 2. As DNA, the CDR3 is TGTGCCAGCAGTTTATTTGGACAGGGCAATCAGCCCCAGCATTTT. Amino acid sequence: CASSLFGQGNQPQHF.

This clone was seen only once. The chain uses TRBV9 and TRBJ1-4; no reliable D call. Germline values: CDR1 SGDLS, CDR2 YYNGEE. The CDR3 sequence is 16 residues long. Between the trimmed V and J ends, which lost 1 base and 0 bases, there was a span of 10 bases. This CDR3 reads CASSVSHSATNEKLFF. CDR3 DNA: TGTGCCAGCAGCGTATCCCATAGTGCAACTAATGAAAAACTGTTTTTT.

The V gene is TRBV5-5, the J gene TRBJ1-1; 9 bases line up with TRBD1. After removal of 3 bases from V and 1 base from J, the junction contained 10 bases not matched to a gene. This CDR3 spans 17 amino acids. Germline assignment: CDR1 SGHKS and CDR2 YYEKEE (reference sequence). In DNA, the CDR3 is TGTGCCAGCAGCTCCGGGACAGGGTTGCTGGCGAACACTGAAGCTTTCTTT. Translated: CASSSGTGLLANTEAFF.

This clone has only one observation. This sequence joins TRBV29-1 and TRBJ1-1; D is unclear. The CDR3 has 13 amino acids. Per germline, CDR1 SQVTM and CDR2 ANQGSEA. V was trimmed by 1 base and J by 2 bases, leaving 8 bases between them. The CDR3 DNA sequence: TGCAGCGTTGAAGGAGGGTTTAACACTGAAGCTTTCTTT. It is translated as CSVEGGFNTEAFF.

This chain's CDR3 is CASRAGALYGYTF. CDR3 sequence (DNA): TGTGCCAGCCGCGCGGGGGCGTTATATGGCTACACCTTC. V gene TRBV2 combines with J gene TRBJ1-2; perhaps TRBD1 as D (6 bases). Between the trimmed V and J ends, which lost 8 bases and 5 bases, there was a span of 15 bases. This CDR3 is built from 13 residues. The germline gives CDR1 SNHLY, CDR2 FYNNEI.

V and J are TRBV2 and TRBJ2-5; a possible D gene is TRBD1 (5 bases). Looked up from germline, CDR1 is SNHLY and CDR2 is FYNNEI. The CDR3 loop spans 13 amino acids. V was cut by 6 bases and J by 1 base, with 9 bases left in between. The CDR3 here is CASSRQRQETQYF. The CDR3, as DNA: TGTGCCAGCAGCAGACAGCGCCAAGAGACCCAGTACTTC.

This clone was picked up one time. This sequence joins TRBV5-1 and TRBJ1-1; no definite D call. Germline V gene lookup returns CDR1 SGHRS and CDR2 YFSETQ. V was clipped by 6 bases and J by 7 bases, with 22 bases between them. The CDR3 spans 15 residues. Here the CDR3 DNA reads TGCGCCAGCACCGCGAGGGCAAAGGGTGTGGGTGAAGCTTTCTTT. It is translated as CASTARAKGVGEAFF.

V is TRBV11-3 and J is TRBJ1-2; D remains ambiguous. Trimming shortened V by 2 bases and J by 8 bases, and 12 bases separated the two germline ends. The CDR3 covers 13 residues. Germline V gives CDR1 SGHNT, CDR2 YENEEA. DNA for the CDR3: TGTGCCAGCAGCTTAAACTTACCTCGGGGCTACACCTTC. Encoded protein: CASSLNLPRGYTF.

The chain employs TRBV28 and TRBJ2-1; 7 bases are shared with TRBD2. Germline loops: CDR1 MDHEN, CDR2 SYDVKM. This CDR3 has 15 residues. Trimming cost V 7 bases and J 0 bases; bases outside gene matches: 6. In DNA form, the CDR3 reads TGTGCCAGCACCCCCTGGGGGGGCTCCTACAATGAGCAGTTCTTC. It yields the protein CASTPWGGSYNEQFF.